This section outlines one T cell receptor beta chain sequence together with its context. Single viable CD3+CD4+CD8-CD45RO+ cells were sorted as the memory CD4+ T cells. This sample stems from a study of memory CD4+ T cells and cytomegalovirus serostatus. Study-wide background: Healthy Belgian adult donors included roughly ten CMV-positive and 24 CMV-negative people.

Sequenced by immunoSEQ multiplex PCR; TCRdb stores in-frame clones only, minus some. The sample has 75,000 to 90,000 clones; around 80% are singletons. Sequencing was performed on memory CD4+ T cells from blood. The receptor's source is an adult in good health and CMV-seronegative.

The CDR3 loop reads CASSRRSEDYGYTF. In DNA form, the CDR3 reads TGTGCCAGTAGTCGGAGATCAGAGGACTATGGCTACACCTTC. This chain connects TRBV19 to TRBJ1-2; D gene unclear. CDR3 length equals 14 residues. Germline V lookup: CDR1 LNHDA, CDR2 SQIVND (reference sequence). V was clipped by 5 bases and J by 3 bases, with 13 bases between them.